This note documents a single TCR beta chain sequence. The specificity of this receptor is unknown. Base qualities are not provided; no much larger clone lies one nucleotide away. Via the germline V gene (reference sequence), CDR1 is MNHEY and CDR2 SMNVEV. At the junction V is shortened by 4 bases and J by 7 bases, with 13 bases in between. The CDR3 holds 14 amino acids from the cysteine to the phenylalanine. CDR3 DNA only is kept here, 42 bases in frame from base 1. TCR CDR3 regions were amplified from genomic DNA by multiplex PCR using the deep immunoSEQ assay. Genomic DNA extracted from each cell subset was distributed evenly over all wells of several immunoSEQ 96-well plates, and each plate served as one replicate. For sorted subsets, 150 to 200 ng genomic DNA, equal to 30,000 or so T cell genomes, was loaded into each replicate PCR. Purified libraries were quantified with a Qubit 3.0 fluorometer, sized on a Bioanalyzer 2100, and re-quantified with the KAPA Library Quantification kit. A separate single-read 150-cycle Illumina NextSeq 550 flow cell was used to sequence each immunoSEQ 96-well plate. The authors' analysis ran thus. Because only junctional sequences without quality scores were contained in the immunoSEQ output, filtering matching that applied to full-length reads could not be performed. To assign V/J genes and CDR3, sequences were annotated against IMGT germline references using PyIR, a Python wrapper for IgBLAST v1.9. Any read was removed if the V/J assignment was weak (E-value above 1e-6), the CDR3 was missing, or the read contained stop codons, out-of-frame junctions, or ambiguous translated residues. V3J clonotypes were defined as sequences sharing the same inferred V gene, J gene, and CDR3 amino acid sequence. Percentage overlap between repertoires was computed as shared unique clonotypes divided by the size of the smaller repertoire. Repertoire richness was assessed with RTK rarefaction, the Chao1 estimator, and Recon v2.1 estimates of unobserved clonotypes. OLGA was used to compute generation probabilities for all TCRbeta clonotypes that the gDNA method yielded from four donors. TCRdb took over this immuneACCESS table, retaining in-frame rearrangements with V and J assigned. Such tables are incomplete; in checked studies, under half of the missing clones stem from an unresolved V gene, and the remainder is unexplained. That table furnishes V, J and clone size, whereas the DNA furnished D and trimming. This sample lists about 1.9 million clones; about 94% were detected once. The ten biggest clones cover approximately 1.7% of the sample.

CD8 naive samples consisted of CD45RO-negative cells that were positively selected for CCR7, yielding a CD45RA+CCR7+ population without TemRA cells. The donors were healthy, HIV-negative adults who had no recently reported acute infections or vaccinations. Every donor was a Caucasian adult living in Nashville, Tennessee, USA. After blood collection by leukapheresis, PBMCs were isolated using Ficoll-Histopaque density gradient centrifugation and then cryopreserved in the vapor phase of liquid nitrogen. Analytical flow cytometry was used to check the purity and quantity of every magnetically sorted T cell population. Genomic DNA was isolated from each sorted fraction and quantified by UV absorbance on a Nanodrop 2000c. This specimen belongs to a study of shared clonotypes between healthy human individuals (dated by TCRdb to 2020 to 2021). For context, the study as a whole: The cohort included three men and two women between 18 and 49 years of age. For each donor, CD4 naive and CD4 memory were each given three plates, CD8 naive was given two plates, and CD8 memory was given one plate. The study deeply sequenced blood TCR repertoires of five healthy adults to estimate repertoire size and the extent of clonotype sharing between individuals. Different laboratories and diverse techniques were used to prepare libraries and sequence TCR repertoires, to increase sequencing depth and limit assay-specific biases. Per donor, leukapheresis produced somewhere between about 0.9 and 9.5 billion PBMCs. The full study reports these points: Incomplete sequencing was indicated by rarefaction of sorted-subset datasets, despite the large sequencing depth. Pairwise subsampling indicated that sequencing depth was expected to affect the degree of clonotype sharing among donors. Sharing across a few donors was observed for about 5% of naive CD4, 3% to 3.5% of naive CD8, 2% to 2.5% of memory CD4, and about 0.4% of memory CD8 clonotypes. Only blood was sampled, and tissue TCR repertoires likely differ from those in blood. Larger estimated clonotype richness was generally found for naive subsets than for memory subsets. Compared with non-shared clonotypes, the clonotypes found in all four sorted-subset donors had higher generation probabilities. Because the study included only a small number of donors, the genetic and exposure-history diversity represented was limited.

This clonotype originated in a man aged 18-30 years in good health. Some clones in this sample may be carry-over from other donors' samples. Here the chain combines TRBV27 and TRBJ2-2; a weak D assignment points to TRBD2 (5 bases agree). Material for sequencing was naive CD8+ T cells from PBMCs. According to the study, the label for this sample's cell subset or site signals: CD45RA+CCR7+. The base sequence is TGTGCCAGCAGTTACCGGTCGGGGAACGGGGAGCTGTTTTTT. Its translation reads: CASSYRSGNGELFF.